Here is one T cell receptor beta chain with its context. Its antigen is still unknown. In germline, CDR1 is SQVTM, CDR2 ANQGSEA. The ends were cut back, 6 bases at V and 4 bases at J, with 9 bases in the middle. The CDR3 has 11 residues. The sample belongs to a study of OX40 agonist ivuxolimab in advanced cancers. General study results and limits: Some patients who did not respond also had low normalized T-cell clonal expansion. In general, CD8+ T cells held more expanded clones than CD4+ did, on average. The work left the antigen specificity of expanded peripheral T cells undetermined.

The study sampled blood at baseline, cycle 4 day 1, and cycle 7 day 1. Produced via immunoSEQ multiplex PCR; TCRdb's table is partial and in-frame only. The table shows tens of thousands of clones, with more than 80% occurring only once. This specimen consisted of CD4+ or CD8+ T cells sorted from blood, obtained in a trial of the OX40 agonist ivuxolimab. The chain combines TRBV29-1 with TRBJ1-1; D gene ambiguous. This TCR was sampled from an adult with an advanced solid tumor such as melanoma, head and neck, liver or kidney cancer. This CDR3 reads CSVPATTEAFF. The CDR3 DNA reads as TGCAGCGTCCCGGCGACCACTGAAGCTTTCTTT.